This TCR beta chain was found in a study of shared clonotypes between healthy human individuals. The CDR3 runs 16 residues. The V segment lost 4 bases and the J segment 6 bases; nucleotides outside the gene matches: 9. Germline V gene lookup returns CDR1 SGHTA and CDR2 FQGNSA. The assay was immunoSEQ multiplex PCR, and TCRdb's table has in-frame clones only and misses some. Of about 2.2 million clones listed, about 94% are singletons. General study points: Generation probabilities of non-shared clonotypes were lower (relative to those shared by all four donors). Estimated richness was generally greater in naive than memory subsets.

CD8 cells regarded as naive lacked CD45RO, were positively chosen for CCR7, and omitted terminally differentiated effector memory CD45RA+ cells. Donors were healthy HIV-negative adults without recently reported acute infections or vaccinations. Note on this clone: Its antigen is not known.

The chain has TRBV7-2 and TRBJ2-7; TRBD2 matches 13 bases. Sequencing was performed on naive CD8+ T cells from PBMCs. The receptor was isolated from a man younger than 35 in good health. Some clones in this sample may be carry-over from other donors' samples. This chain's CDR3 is CASSSRTSGSSSEQYF. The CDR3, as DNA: TGTGCCAGCAGCTCACGGACTAGCGGGAGCTCTTCCGAGCAGTACTTC.